One T cell receptor beta chain is described in this entry. A universal primer site was added by template switching, and unique molecular identifiers were carried by the cDNA. TCRdb re-called the 5' RACE reads through MiXCR, storing one row per CDR3 protein. The data hold around 1.7 million distinct CDR3 sequences, with roughly a third observed a single time. The germline CDR1 and CDR2 sequences are DFQATT and SNEGSKA (reference sequence). The CDR3 runs to 14 residues. J gave up 8 bases and V 3 bases, and 9 bases lay outside the gene matches. This sample is drawn from a study of identical twins. Sequencing was done on a sample of cord blood. The source of this sequence is a newborn girl in good health. V is TRBV20-1 and J is TRBJ1-4; 7 bases line up with TRBD1. The CDR3 region is CSASLDRDREKLFF. CDR3 coding DNA: TGCAGTGCTAGTTTAGACAGGGATCGGGAAAAACTGTTTTTT.